The rows below give T cell receptor beta chains drawn from one sample of a study of shared clonotypes between healthy human individuals. The repertoire was sequenced with immunoSEQ multiplex PCR; TCRdb's copy has only in-frame clones and lacks some. The sample has 400,000 to 600,000 clones; roughly three quarters are singletons. Source material: PBMCs. All receptors come from a woman aged 40 to 50 in good health. Some clones in this sample may be carry-over from other donors' samples. CDR3s include the opening cysteine and the closing phenylalanine or tryptophan. Each record gives: D gene, V gene, CDR3 protein. The D gene is left open where the match is weak.

-	TRBV6-6	CASSLTPNYGYTF
TRBD1	TRBV9	CASSVAPGGDSFSYEQYF
TRBD2	TRBV6-5	CASSYKLAGGHEQYF
-	TRBV5-4	CASSLVGSGANVLTF
-	TRBV11-2	CASREGRTLYNEQFF
TRBD2	TRBV4-2	CASSLGLARQETQYF
-	TRBV11-2	CASSLERSGELFF
-	TRBV15	CATSRGRGTGRDHDEQYF
-	TRBV29-1	CSSRTDTQYF
-	TRBV19	CASSLSETDTQYF
TRBD2	TRBV5-4	CASSLLSGANTGELFF
-	TRBV11-2	CASSLAVSGELFF
-	TRBV28	CASGRVGFRAAFF
-	TRBV9	CASGVELLPYEQYF
-	TRBV19	CASRSQGEAFF
-	TRBV29-1	CSVEASRGPDTQYF
-	TRBV11-1	CASSLNRDQPQHF
TRBD1	TRBV4-3	CASSQANRLGQGDTEAFF
-	TRBV7-2	CASSLVLSLTGELFF
-	TRBV28	CTKSDSRHNEQFF
TRBD2	TRBV6-1	CASSALAGSYNEQFF
-	TRBV4-2	CASSQDRASLTPDF